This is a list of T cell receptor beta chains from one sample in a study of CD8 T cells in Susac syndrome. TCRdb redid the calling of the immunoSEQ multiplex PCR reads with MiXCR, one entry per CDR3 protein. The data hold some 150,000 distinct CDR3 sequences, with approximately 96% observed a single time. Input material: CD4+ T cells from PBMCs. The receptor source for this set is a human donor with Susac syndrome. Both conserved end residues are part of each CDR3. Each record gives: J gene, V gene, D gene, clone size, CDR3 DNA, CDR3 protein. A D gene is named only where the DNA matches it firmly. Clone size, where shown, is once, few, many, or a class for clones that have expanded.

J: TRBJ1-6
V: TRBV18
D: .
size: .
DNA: TGTGCCAGCTCGGGGACATCCGGAGATTCACCCCTCCACTTT
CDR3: CASSGTSGDSPLHF

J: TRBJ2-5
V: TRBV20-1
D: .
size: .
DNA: TGCAGTGCTCTGACAGGGAGGGGGAGGGTCCAAGAGACCCAGTACTTC
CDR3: CSALTGRGRVQETQYF

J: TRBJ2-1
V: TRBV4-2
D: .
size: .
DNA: TGTGCCAGCAGCCAAGACCGGGACAACCACAATGAGCAGTTCTTC
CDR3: CASSQDRDNHNEQFF

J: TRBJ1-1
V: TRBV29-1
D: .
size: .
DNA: .
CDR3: CSVGGGAF

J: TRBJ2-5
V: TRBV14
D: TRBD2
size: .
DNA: TGTGCCAGCAGCCGCCTAGCGGGGGGAGAGACCCAGTACTTC
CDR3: CASSRLAGGETQYF

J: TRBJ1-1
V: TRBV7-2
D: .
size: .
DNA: TGTGCCAGCAGCTTAGCCTTCTCCAGGACGGAGGAAGCTTTCTTT
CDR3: CASSLAFSRTEEAFF

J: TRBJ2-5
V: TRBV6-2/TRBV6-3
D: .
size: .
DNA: TGTGCCAGCACCCAGTGGCGGGAGACCCAGTACTTC
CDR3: CASTQWRETQYF

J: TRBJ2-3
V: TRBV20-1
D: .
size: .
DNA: TGCAGTGCTACACTCGCGGCAGATACGCAGTATTTT
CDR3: CSATLAADTQYF

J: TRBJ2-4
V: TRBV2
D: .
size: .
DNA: TGTGCCAGCAGTGACAGGGGTCCTATTCAGTACTTC
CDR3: CASSDRGPIQYF

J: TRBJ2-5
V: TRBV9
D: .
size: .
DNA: TGTGCCAGCAGCGTAGGCCTAGAAGAGACCCAGTACTTC
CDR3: CASSVGLEETQYF

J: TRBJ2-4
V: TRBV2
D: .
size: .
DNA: TGTGCCAGCACATCCAGCGGTAAAAACATTCAGTACTTC
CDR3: CASTSSGKNIQYF

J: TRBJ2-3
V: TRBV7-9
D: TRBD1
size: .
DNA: TGTGCCAGCAGCCGGGACAGTTGGACAGATACGCAGTATTTT
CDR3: CASSRDSWTDTQYF

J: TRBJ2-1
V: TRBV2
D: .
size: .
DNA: TGTGCCAGCAGGCATGGTGGGGGCCAGGGAAATGAGCAGTTCTTC
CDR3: CASRHGGGQGNEQFF

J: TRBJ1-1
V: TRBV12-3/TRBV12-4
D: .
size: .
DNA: TGTGCCAGCAGCCGAGAGGCAATGAACACTGAAGCTTTCTTT
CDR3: CASSREAMNTEAFF

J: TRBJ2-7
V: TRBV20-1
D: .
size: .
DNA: TGCAGTGCTAGAGCCTGGACAAGCCCCTACGAGCAGTACTTC
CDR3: CSARAWTSPYEQYF

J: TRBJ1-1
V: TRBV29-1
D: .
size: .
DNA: TGCAGCGCCTCCCCCGCCGGGGACGGTAACACTGAAGCTTTCTTT
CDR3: CSASPAGDGNTEAFF

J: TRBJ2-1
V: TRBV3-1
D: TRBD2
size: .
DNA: TGTGCCAGCAGCCCCGGACTAGCGGGGGTGCGGGTGAATGAGCAGTTCTTC
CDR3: CASSPGLAGVRVNEQFF

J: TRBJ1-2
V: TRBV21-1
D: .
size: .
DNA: TGTGCCAGCAGCAAAGAGAGGCTACAGGGGCTCCTTTTTGTGTATGGCTACACCTTC
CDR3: CASSKERLQGLLFVYGYTF

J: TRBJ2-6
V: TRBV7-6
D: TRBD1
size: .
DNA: TGTGCCATCCGGGACAGTATCTCTGGGGCCAACGTCCTGACTTTC
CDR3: CAIRDSISGANVLTF

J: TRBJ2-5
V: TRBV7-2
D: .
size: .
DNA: TGTGCCAGTTCGCGGGGTTCCCAAGAGACCCAGTACTTC
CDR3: CASSRGSQETQYF

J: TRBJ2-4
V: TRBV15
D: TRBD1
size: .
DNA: TGTGCCACCAGCAGAGACGGGACAGGGGGCCGGAGCATTCAGTACTTC
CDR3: CATSRDGTGGRSIQYF

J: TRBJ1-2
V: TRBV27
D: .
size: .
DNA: TGTGCCAGCAGTCCCTCGGCAGGGAACTATGGCTACACCTTC
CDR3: CASSPSAGNYGYTF

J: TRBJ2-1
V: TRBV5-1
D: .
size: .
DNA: TGCGCCAGCAGCTTAGCTGGGTCGGGGTACAATGAGCAGTTCTTC
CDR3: CASSLAGSGYNEQFF

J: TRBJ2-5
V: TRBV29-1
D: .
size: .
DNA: TGCAGCGTGGCCCCCGGGGGCCTCCAAGAGACCCAGTACTTC
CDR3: CSVAPGGLQETQYF

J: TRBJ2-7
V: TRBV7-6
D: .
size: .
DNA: TGTGCCAGCAGCTTAGGCTCCACACGCTACGAGCAGTACTTC
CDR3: CASSLGSTRYEQYF

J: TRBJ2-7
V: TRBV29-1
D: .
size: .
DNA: TGCAGCGTTGGGACCACGACCTACGAGCAGTACTTC
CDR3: CSVGTTTYEQYF

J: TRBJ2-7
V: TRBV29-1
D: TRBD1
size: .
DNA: TGCAGCTCCCGGGACAGGGTATCCGGCGAGCAGTACTTC
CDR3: CSSRDRVSGEQYF

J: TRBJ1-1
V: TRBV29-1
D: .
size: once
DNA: TGCAGCTCCCGTGTCACGAACGGGAACACTGAAGCTTTCTTT
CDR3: CSSRVTNGNTEAFF

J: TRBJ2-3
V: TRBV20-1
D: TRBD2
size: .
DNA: TGCAGTGCCAATCCCAGCGGGGAGAGCACAGATACGCAGTATTTT
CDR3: CSANPSGESTDTQYF

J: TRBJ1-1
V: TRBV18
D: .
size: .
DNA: TGTGCCAGCTCACCACGCGAATCCAACGCTGAAGCTTTCTTT
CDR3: CASSPRESNAEAFF

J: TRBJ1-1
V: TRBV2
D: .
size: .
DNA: TGTGCCAGCAGTCGGGACACTGAAGCTTTCTTT
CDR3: CASSRDTEAFF

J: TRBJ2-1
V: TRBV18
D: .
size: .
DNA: TGTGCCAGCTCACCACCCCCGGCAGGCTACAATGAGCAGTTCTTC
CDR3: CASSPPPAGYNEQFF

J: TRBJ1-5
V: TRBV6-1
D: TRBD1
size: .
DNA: TGTGCCAGCATGAGGGGACAGGGGATTGATGGCAATCAGCCCCAGCATTTT
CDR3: CASMRGQGIDGNQPQHF